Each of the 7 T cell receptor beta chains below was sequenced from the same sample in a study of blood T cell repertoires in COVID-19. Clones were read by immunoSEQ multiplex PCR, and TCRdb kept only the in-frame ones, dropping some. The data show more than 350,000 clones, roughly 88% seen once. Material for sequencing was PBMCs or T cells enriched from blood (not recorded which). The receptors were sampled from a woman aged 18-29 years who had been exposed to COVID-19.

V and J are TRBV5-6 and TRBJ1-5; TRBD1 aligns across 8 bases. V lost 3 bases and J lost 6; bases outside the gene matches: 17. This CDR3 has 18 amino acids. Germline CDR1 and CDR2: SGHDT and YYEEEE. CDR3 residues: CASSSWDRRPKGGQPQHF. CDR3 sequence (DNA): TGTGCCAGCAGCTCCTGGGACAGGAGACCGAAGGGGGGTCAGCCCCAGCATTTT.

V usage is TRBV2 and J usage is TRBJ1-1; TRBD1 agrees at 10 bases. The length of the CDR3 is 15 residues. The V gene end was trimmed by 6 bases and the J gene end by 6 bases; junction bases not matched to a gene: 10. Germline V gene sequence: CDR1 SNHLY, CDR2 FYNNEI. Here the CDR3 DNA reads TGTGCCAGCAGGGAGAGGGACAGGGGAAACCCTGAAGCTTTCTTT. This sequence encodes CASRERDRGNPEAFF.

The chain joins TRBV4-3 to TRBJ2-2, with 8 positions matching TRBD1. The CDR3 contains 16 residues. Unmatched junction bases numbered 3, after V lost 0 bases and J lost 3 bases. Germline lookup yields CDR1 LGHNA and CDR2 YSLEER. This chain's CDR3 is CASSQDRQGHTGELFF. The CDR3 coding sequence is TGCGCCAGCAGCCAAGATAGACAGGGGCACACCGGGGAGCTGTTTTTT.

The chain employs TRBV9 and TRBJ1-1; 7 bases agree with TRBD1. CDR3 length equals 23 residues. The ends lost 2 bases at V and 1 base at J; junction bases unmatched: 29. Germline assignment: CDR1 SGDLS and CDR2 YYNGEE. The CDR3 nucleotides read TGTGCCAGCAGCGTCCCACAAAGGGGGCCGGGGCCAGGGGATCGGGTCTCGAACACTGAAGCTTTCTTT. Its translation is CASSVPQRGPGPGDRVSNTEAFF.

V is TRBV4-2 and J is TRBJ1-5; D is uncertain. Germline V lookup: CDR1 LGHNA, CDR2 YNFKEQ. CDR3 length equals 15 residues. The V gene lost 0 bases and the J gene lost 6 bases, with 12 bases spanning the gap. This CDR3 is CASSQESRESQPQHF. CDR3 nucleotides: TGTGCCAGCAGCCAAGAATCTCGAGAAAGTCAGCCCCAGCATTTT.

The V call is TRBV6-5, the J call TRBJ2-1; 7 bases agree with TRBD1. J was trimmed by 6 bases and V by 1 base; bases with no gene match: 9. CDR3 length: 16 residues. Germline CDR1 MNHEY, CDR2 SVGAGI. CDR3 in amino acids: CASSYYPGTAGNEQFF. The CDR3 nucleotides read TGTGCCAGCAGTTACTACCCCGGGACAGCCGGCAATGAGCAGTTCTTC.

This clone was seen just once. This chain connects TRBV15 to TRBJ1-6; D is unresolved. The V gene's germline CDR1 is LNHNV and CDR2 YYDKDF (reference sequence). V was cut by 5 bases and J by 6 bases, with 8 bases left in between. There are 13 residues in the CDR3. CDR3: CATSAQSNSPLHF. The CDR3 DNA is TGTGCCACCAGCGCACAAAGTAATTCACCCCTCCACTTT.